Each of the 25 T cell receptor beta chains below was sequenced from the same sample in a study of shared clonotypes between healthy human individuals. The table came from immunoSEQ multiplex PCR; TCRdb's copy has only in-frame clones and leaves some out. The top ten hold 0.36% of the sample, which has roughly 1,500,000 clones, 98% seen once. Sequencing used naive CD4+ T cells sorted from blood. Subset noted: CD45RA+ positively selected. These receptor sequences come from a man aged 30-40 years in good health.

This chain connects TRBV30 to TRBJ2-7; no definite D call. The CDR3 consists of 11 residues. The germline V gene encodes CDR1 GTSNPN and CDR2 SVGIG (reference sequence). The V end lost 2 bases, the J end lost 3 bases, and 5 bases lay between the germline ends. CDR3 DNA sequence: TGTGCCTGGAGTCAATACTACGAGCAGTACTTC. Encoded protein: CAWSQYYEQYF.

The chain joins TRBV6-5 to TRBJ1-4; D is unclear. The length of the CDR3 is 15 residues. The germline gives CDR1 MNHEY, CDR2 SVGAGI. Trimming shortened V by 0 bases and J by 7 bases, and 12 bases separated the two germline ends. The CDR3 loop is CASSYSLGMGEKLFF. CDR3 bases: TGTGCCAGCAGTTACTCGTTGGGGATGGGTGAAAAACTGTTTTTT.

The CDR3 DNA follows: TGTGCCAGCAGTGAAGGTCAGGCCTACTATGGCTACACCTTC. Amino acids: CASSEGQAYYGYTF. This sequence joins TRBV2 and TRBJ1-2; D call uncertain. Germline V lookup: CDR1 SNHLY, CDR2 FYNNEI. This CDR3 comprises 14 residues. V lost 1 base, J lost 3 bases, and 9 bases lay in between.

About this clone: The sample has other DNA sequences that encode this CDR3 too. The V and J genes are TRBV18 and TRBJ2-5; D is unresolved. The CDR3 runs to 12 residues. V dropped 2 bases and J dropped 5 bases, with 6 bases sitting between them. The V gene's germline CDR1 is KGHSH and CDR2 LQKENI. CDR3 sequence: CASSPSPETQYF. The CDR3 DNA reads TGTGCCAGCTCACCATCTCCCGAGACCCAGTACTTC.

The rearrangement joins TRBV6-6 to TRBJ1-1, with 9 bases aligning to TRBD1. CDR3 length: 14 residues. Germline-derived CDR1 and CDR2 are MNHNY and SVGAGI (reference sequence). Germline trimming cut 5 bases from V and 4 bases from J; bases unmatched to any gene: 5. CDR3 in DNA: TGTGCCAGCAGTAACCGGGACAGGGCCACTGAAGCTTTCTTT. Translated, it gives CASSNRDRATEAFF.

As regards this clone: In the same sample, other DNA sequences code for this CDR3. The chain is built from TRBV10-3 and TRBJ1-1; D call uncertain. The V gene's germline CDR1 is ENHRY and CDR2 SYGVKD. This CDR3 is built from 14 residues. V lost 3 bases to trimming and J lost 0 bases, with 8 bases between them. The CDR3 is CAISESGMNTEAFF. Written as DNA, the CDR3 is TGTGCCATCAGTGAATCAGGCATGAACACTGAAGCTTTCTTT.

This clone appeared a single time. This chain joins TRBV7-2 and TRBJ2-5, with a tentative D call TRBD2 (6 bases). The germline V gene encodes CDR1 SGHTA and CDR2 FQGNSA. This CDR3 spans 14 amino acids. V lost 1 base to trimming and J lost 4 bases, with 10 bases between them. This chain's CDR3 is CASSLGGVPETQYF. The CDR3 DNA follows: TGTGCCAGCAGCTTAGGGGGGGTCCCAGAGACCCAGTACTTC.

CDR3 DNA sequence: TGTGCCAGCCTGGGTATTCGCACAGATACGCAGTATTTT. Translation: CASLGIRTDTQYF. The chain couples TRBV2 to TRBJ2-3; D remains ambiguous. Germline values: CDR1 SNHLY, CDR2 FYNNEI. V lost 8 bases to trimming and J lost 1 base, with 10 bases between them. This CDR3 region has 13 residues.

The chain has TRBV11-3 and TRBJ1-5; D call uncertain. The V and J ends lost 4 bases and 5 bases respectively, with 12 bases between them. The CDR3 is 14 amino acids. Germline lookup yields CDR1 SGHNT and CDR2 YENEEA. The CDR3 DNA reads TGTGCCAGCAGCTACGGCACACTTTATCAGCCCCAGCATTTT. This sequence encodes CASSYGTLYQPQHF.

The chain joins TRBV7-9 to TRBJ2-7, with TRBD2 matching over 8 bases. The trim removed 8 bases at V and 3 bases at J, leaving 6 bases unmatched. Germline V gene sequence: CDR1 SEHNR, CDR2 FQNEAQ (reference sequence). The CDR3 sequence is 13 residues long. CDR3 DNA: TGTGCCAGCGGCAGCGGGAGCCTCTACGAGCAGTACTTC. It specifies CASGSGSLYEQYF.

The chain employs TRBV6-1 and TRBJ2-7; 14 nucleotides align to TRBD2. CDR1 and CDR2 (germline): MNHNS, SASEGT. V dropped 8 bases and J dropped 4; count of bases not matched to a gene: 1. The CDR3 contains 13 residues. The CDR3 DNA reads TGTGCCAGCGGGACTAGCGGGAGTTACGAGCAGTACTTC. Its protein product is CASGTSGSYEQYF.

The chain couples TRBV18 to TRBJ2-1; D is unresolved. The CDR3 is 16 amino acids. Germline assignment: CDR1 KGHSH and CDR2 LQKENI. V lost 2 bases, J lost 0 bases, and 11 bases lay in between. CDR3 coding DNA: TGTGCCAGCTCACCAGTCCCATCAAGCTCCTACAATGAGCAGTTCTTC. Amino acid sequence: CASSPVPSSSYNEQFF.

The chain carries TRBV18 and TRBJ2-3; D is unclear. The V and J ends lost 3 bases and 0 bases respectively, with 7 bases between them. This CDR3 spans 14 amino acids. Germline CDR1 KGHSH, CDR2 LQKENI. Written as DNA, the CDR3 is TGTGCCAGCTCACCGACCTATAGCACAGATACGCAGTATTTT. It is translated as CASSPTYSTDTQYF. The whole variable domain, filled in from reference TRBV18 and TRBJ2-3, reads NAGVMQNPRHLVRRRGQEARLRCSPMKGHSHVYWYRQLPEEGLKFMVYLQKENIIDESGMPKERFSAEFPKEGPSILRIQQVVRGDSAAYFCASSPTYSTDTQYFGPGTRLTVL.

The CDR3 loop reads CASSLAEGKPQHF. The CDR3 DNA reads as TGCGCCAGCAGCTTGGCCGAAGGGAAGCCCCAGCATTTT. This chain uses TRBV5-1 with TRBJ1-5; no clear D. V lost 0 bases to trimming and J lost 8 bases, with 9 bases between them. The CDR3 consists of 13 residues. Germline lookup yields CDR1 SGHRS and CDR2 YFSETQ.

The rearrangement links TRBV6-1 to TRBJ2-6; no clear D gene. Trimming took 5 bases from V and 4 from J, leaving 6 bases between them. CDR1 is MNHNS and CDR2 is SASEGT in the germline V gene. This CDR3 has 13 residues. CDR3 protein: CASSFSGANVLTF. As DNA, the CDR3 is TGTGCCAGCAGTTTCTCCGGGGCCAACGTCCTGACTTTC.

A note on this clone: Other DNA sequences in the sample encode the same CDR3. The chain recombines TRBV15 with TRBJ2-7; 9 bases line up with TRBD1. The CDR3 has 13 residues. J gave up 2 bases and V 6 bases, and 2 bases lay outside the gene matches. Germline-derived CDR1 and CDR2 are LNHNV and YYDKDF (reference sequence). CDR3 sequence reads: CATSRTGAYEQYF. CDR3 sequence (DNA): TGTGCCACCAGTAGGACAGGGGCCTACGAGCAGTACTTC.

The chain carries TRBV5-6 and TRBJ2-1; D is uncertain. CDR3 length equals 14 residues. Per germline, CDR1 SGHDT and CDR2 YYEEEE. Trimming shortened V by 0 bases and J by 11 bases, and 15 bases separated the two germline ends. The CDR3: CASSLGYQDRKQFF. The CDR3 nucleotides read TGTGCCAGCAGCTTGGGCTACCAGGATAGGAAGCAGTTCTTC.

The rearrangement links TRBV7-8 to TRBJ2-1, with unresolved D. The CDR3 is 14 residues long. Germline lookup yields CDR1 SGHVS and CDR2 FQNEAQ. Trimming left V 2 bases short and J 6 bases short, with 11 bases between. CDR3 bases: TGTGCCAGCAGCTTAAGTTCAGTTCCCAATGAGCAGTTCTTC. Amino acids: CASSLSSVPNEQFF.

This rearrangement joins TRBV14 to TRBJ2-7, with D perhaps TRBD2 (5 bases). Deletions cut 0 bases from V and 0 bases from J, with 9 bases between. The germline V gene has CDR1 SGHDN and CDR2 FVKESK. This CDR3 has 15 residues. The CDR3 loop reads CASSQDFGNSYEQYF. In DNA form, the CDR3 reads TGTGCCAGCAGCCAAGATTTCGGGAACTCCTACGAGCAGTACTTC.

The V gene is TRBV5-1, the J gene TRBJ2-7, with 10 bases identical to TRBD2. This CDR3 comprises 14 residues. V was clipped by 4 bases and J by 2 bases; unmatched bases: 3. The germline V gene encodes CDR1 SGHRS and CDR2 YFSETQ. The CDR3 nucleotides are TGCGCCAGCAGCCCTAGCGGGAGACCCTACGAGCAGTACTTC. It specifies CASSPSGRPYEQYF.

V usage is TRBV18 and J usage is TRBJ2-7; D is undetermined. The CDR3 runs 13 residues. Trimming removed 6 bases from V and 4 bases from J, with 13 bases in between. Germline CDR1 and CDR2: KGHSH and LQKENI. The CDR3 loop reads CASSQAVSYEQYF. In DNA form, the CDR3 reads TGTGCCAGCTCCCAAGCCGTCTCATACGAGCAGTACTTC.

V gene TRBV5-5 combines with J gene TRBJ2-7, with 15 bases fitting TRBD2. The V and J ends lost 3 bases and 4 bases, in that order; junction bases with no gene match: 5. Germline CDR1 is SGHKS and CDR2 is YYEKEE (reference sequence). The CDR3 is 16 residues long. The CDR3 loop is CASSWGLAGGGYEQYF. In nucleotides, the CDR3 is TGTGCCAGCAGCTGGGGACTAGCGGGAGGTGGGTACGAGCAGTACTTC.

The rearrangement joins TRBV15 to TRBJ2-1, with D possibly called TRBD1 or TRBD2 (5 bases each). The CDR3 is 13 amino acids. Trimming removed 10 bases at V and 7 bases at J, with 17 bases between. The germline V gene encodes CDR1 LNHNV and CDR2 YYDKDF (reference sequence). DNA of the CDR3: TGTGCCAGCCACGGGACCGTCAGTAATGAGCAGTTCTTC. Translated: CASHGTVSNEQFF.

The CDR3 is CSVESTSYNEQFF. For the CDR3, the DNA is TGCAGCGTTGAGTCTACCTCCTACAATGAGCAGTTCTTC. The V gene is TRBV29-1, the J gene TRBJ2-1, with no clear D. V lost 3 bases and J 0 bases, leaving 6 bases between the germline ends. This CDR3 has 13 amino acids. CDR1 is SQVTM and CDR2 is ANQGSEA in the germline V gene.

The chain links TRBV6-6 to TRBJ2-7; 7 bases line up with TRBD2. Per germline, CDR1 MNHNY and CDR2 SVGAGI (reference sequence). The V and J ends lost 5 bases and 3 bases, in that order; junction bases with no gene match: 7. This CDR3 is 14 amino acids long. This chain's CDR3 is CASSPLAGVYEQYF. The CDR3 nucleotides are TGTGCCAGCAGTCCCCTGGCGGGAGTCTACGAGCAGTACTTC.